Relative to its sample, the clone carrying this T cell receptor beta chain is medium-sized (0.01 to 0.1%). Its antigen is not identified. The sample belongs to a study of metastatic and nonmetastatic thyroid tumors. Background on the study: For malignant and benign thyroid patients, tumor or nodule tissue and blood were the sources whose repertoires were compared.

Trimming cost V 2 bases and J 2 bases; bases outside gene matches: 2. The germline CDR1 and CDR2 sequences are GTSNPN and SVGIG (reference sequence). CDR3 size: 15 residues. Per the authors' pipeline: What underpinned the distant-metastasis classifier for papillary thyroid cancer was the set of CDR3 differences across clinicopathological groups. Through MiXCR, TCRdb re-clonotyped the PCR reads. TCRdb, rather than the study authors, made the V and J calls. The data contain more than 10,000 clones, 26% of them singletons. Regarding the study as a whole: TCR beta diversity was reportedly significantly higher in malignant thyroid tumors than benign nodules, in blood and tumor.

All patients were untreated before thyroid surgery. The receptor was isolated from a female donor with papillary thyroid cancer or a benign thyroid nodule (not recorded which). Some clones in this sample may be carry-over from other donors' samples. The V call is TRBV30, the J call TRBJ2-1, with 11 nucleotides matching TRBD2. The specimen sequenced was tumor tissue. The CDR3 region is CAWSPLAGAYNEQFF. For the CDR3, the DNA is TGTGCCTGGAGTCCACTAGCGGGAGCCTACAATGAGCAGTTCTTC. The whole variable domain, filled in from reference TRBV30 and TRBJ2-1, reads SQTIHQWPATLVQPVGSPLSLECTVEGTSNPNLYWYRQAAGRGLQLLFYSVGIGQISSEVPQNLSASRPQDRQFILSSKKLLLSDSGFYLCAWSPLAGAYNEQFFGPGTRLTVL.